Shown below are 19 T cell receptor beta chains from a single sample sequenced in a study of blood T cell repertoires in COVID-19. Clones were sequenced by immunoSEQ multiplex PCR, and TCRdb holds only the in-frame ones, with some missing. The table shows fewer than 35,000 clones, with approximately 85% occurring only once. What was sequenced was peripheral blood. Every receptor here comes from a man in his fifties or sixties with active COVID-19.

The DNA for the CDR3 is TGTGCCAGCAGCCAAGCGAGTGAGCAGTTCTTC. Translated: CASSQASEQFF. The chain is built from TRBV4-2 and TRBJ2-1; no firm D call. Germline CDR1 and CDR2: LGHNA and YNFKEQ. The CDR3 loop spans 11 amino acids. The germline V and J ends were trimmed by 1 base and 9 bases, with 4 bases remaining between them.

This chain joins TRBV19 and TRBJ2-3; D ambiguous. The CDR3 has 13 residues. Trimming shortened V by 2 bases and J by 1 base, and 4 bases separated the two germline ends. CDR1 is LNHDA and CDR2 is SQIVND in the germline V gene (reference sequence). CDR3: CASSIPGTDTQYF. CDR3 coding DNA: TGTGCCAGTAGTATACCGGGCACAGATACGCAGTATTTT.

This clone was seen only a few times. The chain couples TRBV11-2 to TRBJ1-2; tentative D call: TRBD1 (6 bases). V was pared by 6 bases and J by 8 bases, with 19 bases between. CDR3 length: 14 amino acids. CDR1 and CDR2 (germline): SGHAT, FQNNGV. The CDR3 DNA follows: TGTGCCAGCAGTCAGAATGACAGGTCGGGGGGCTACACCTTC. Translated: CASSQNDRSGGYTF.

The V and J genes are TRBV6-6 and TRBJ2-7; 10 bases fit TRBD1. Germline V gene data show CDR1 as MNHNY and CDR2 as SVGAGI (reference sequence). V dropped 0 bases and J dropped 5; count of bases not matched to a gene: 4. The CDR3 spans 15 residues. CDR3 protein: CASSYSGTGVHEQYF. CDR3 in DNA: TGTGCCAGCAGTTACTCGGGGACAGGGGTCCACGAGCAGTACTTC.

This sequence joins TRBV7-2 and TRBJ2-1; 12 bases match TRBD2. Germline V gene lookup returns CDR1 SGHTA and CDR2 FQGNSA. There are 14 residues in the CDR3. Trimming cost V 3 bases and J 7 bases; bases outside gene matches: 1. CDR3 sequence: CASSFLAGGNEQFF. CDR3 nucleotides: TGTGCCAGCAGCTTCCTAGCGGGAGGGAATGAGCAGTTCTTC.

The chain uses TRBV4-1 and TRBJ2-1; TRBD2 agrees at 14 bases. Germline V lookup: CDR1 MGHRA, CDR2 YSYEKL. This CDR3 is built from 17 residues. V gave up 5 bases and J gave up 8 bases; unmatched junction bases: 11. CDR3 sequence (DNA): TGCGCCAGCAGCAACCGACTAGCGGGAGGGCCCGGGGATGAGCAGTTCTTC. It is translated as CASSNRLAGGPGDEQFF.

This clone was seen more than once but under ten times. The chain has TRBV7-6 and TRBJ2-1; D is uncertain. Germline CDR1 is SGHVS and CDR2 is FNYEAQ. V lost 1 base, J lost 0 bases, and 10 bases lay in between. The CDR3 runs to 16 residues. The CDR3 sequence: CASSLGVASSYNEQFF. The CDR3 region has the DNA TGTGCCAGCAGCTTAGGGGTAGCCAGCTCCTACAATGAGCAGTTCTTC.

This clone was found a few times. V gene TRBV7-8 combines with J gene TRBJ1-4, with D unclear. Germline CDR1 SGHVS, CDR2 FQNEAQ. V was trimmed by 5 bases and J by 4 bases, leaving 14 bases between them. CDR3 length equals 15 residues. The CDR3, as DNA: TGTGCCAGCAGCCGAGATGCGGGAAGTAATGAAAAACTGTTTTTT. Protein product: CASSRDAGSNEKLFF.

In this sample, this clone turned up once. The chain employs TRBV2 and TRBJ1-5; unclear D gene. Germline assignment: CDR1 SNHLY and CDR2 FYNNEI. The CDR3 runs to 14 residues. V lost 3 bases and J lost 4, with 10 bases in between. CDR3 protein: CASSDSGQNQPQHF. CDR3 nucleotides: TGTGCCAGCAGTGATAGCGGGCAGAATCAGCCCCAGCATTTT.

The rearrangement links TRBV24-1 to TRBJ2-3; a possible D gene is TRBD1 (5 bases). Germline V gene sequence: CDR1 KGHDR, CDR2 SFDVKD. Trimming left V 5 bases short and J 2 bases short, with 13 bases between. The length of the CDR3 is 15 residues. CDR3 loop: CATSAQGFHTDTQYF. Written as DNA, the CDR3 is TGTGCCACCAGTGCTCAGGGCTTCCACACAGATACGCAGTATTTT.

The V and J genes are TRBV7-2 and TRBJ2-7, with 8 bases identical to TRBD1. Germline CDR1 SGHTA, CDR2 FQGNSA. The CDR3 consists of 14 residues. With V trimmed by 5 bases and J by 2 bases, 5 bases remained unmatched. CDR3 nucleotide sequence: TGTGCCAGCAGCACAAGGACAGGGCCCTACGAGCAGTACTTC. Amino acids: CASSTRTGPYEQYF.

This chain connects TRBV7-7 to TRBJ2-7; D is unresolved. The CDR3 loop spans 11 amino acids. CDR1 is SSHAT, CDR2 FNYEAQ, per germline (reference sequence). The CDR3 DNA follows: TGTGCCAGCAGCTTAGGTTACGGGCAGTACGTC. Encoded protein: CASSLGYGQYV.

The J gene is TRBJ2-4, the V gene TRBV28; a weak D match, TRBD1 (5 bases). Germline lookup yields CDR1 MDHEN and CDR2 SYDVKM. The CDR3 is 16 amino acids. V lost 7 bases and J lost 7, with 23 bases in between. DNA of the CDR3: TGTGCCAGCACCCCCCCTTCTATGGGGCGCAGGAACATTCAGTACTTC. Translated: CASTPPSMGRRNIQYF.

V usage is TRBV6-5 and J usage is TRBJ2-1, with 7 positions matching TRBD2. Germline lookup yields CDR1 MNHEY and CDR2 SVGAGI. The CDR3 sequence is 14 residues long. Trimming removed 7 bases from V and 9 bases from J; junction bases left unmatched: 12. Here the CDR3 reads CASNRGRESTEQFF. The CDR3 DNA is TGTGCCAGCAATAGAGGGCGGGAGTCGACTGAGCAGTTCTTC.

J is TRBJ2-7 and V is TRBV7-8; 12 nucleotides match TRBD2. The ends lost 4 bases at V and 6 bases at J; junction bases unmatched: 4. Germline loops: CDR1 SGHVS, CDR2 FQNEAQ. The CDR3 is made up of 14 amino acids. CDR3 nucleotides: TGTGCCAGCAGCTCGCGGACTAGCGGGATCGAGCAGTACTTC. It encodes CASSSRTSGIEQYF.

V gene TRBV29-1 combines with J gene TRBJ2-1; TRBD1 agrees at 7 bases. This CDR3 region has 14 residues. V dropped 6 bases and J dropped 4; count of bases not matched to a gene: 9. Germline values: CDR1 SQVTM, CDR2 ANQGSEA. Here the CDR3 DNA reads TGCAGCGTCCAACGTGGGACAGAATACAATGAGCAGTTCTTC. Encoded protein: CSVQRGTEYNEQFF.

The J gene is TRBJ1-6, the V gene TRBV27; maybe TRBD1 (5 bases). Germline loops: CDR1 MNHEY, CDR2 SMNVEV (reference sequence). V was cut by 6 bases and J by 1 base, with 10 bases left in between. The CDR3 is 15 residues long. The CDR3 DNA reads as TGTGCCAGCAGAATCGGGGGGTCCTATAATTCACCCCTCCACTTT. Translated: CASRIGGSYNSPLHF.

This chain uses TRBV19 with TRBJ2-3; 13 bases fit TRBD2. J was trimmed by 4 bases and V by 2 bases; bases with no gene match: 12. The CDR3 length is 19 residues. Germline assignment: CDR1 LNHDA and CDR2 SQIVND (reference sequence). As DNA, the CDR3 is TGTGCCAGTAGTATAATTGCCCCCCGACTAGCGGGAGGTTCAGATACGCAGTATTTT. It codes for CASSIIAPRLAGGSDTQYF.

This clone has just one count. This sequence joins TRBV4-2 and TRBJ2-1; 10 bases are shared with TRBD2. The trim removed 0 bases at V and 7 bases at J, leaving 15 bases unmatched. This CDR3 region has 19 residues. Germline CDR1 LGHNA, CDR2 YNFKEQ. The CDR3 nucleotides read TGTGCCAGCAGCCAAGAGGTCAGCGGGAGGGCCCCGAGAGGGAATGAGCAGTTCTTC. Protein sequence: CASSQEVSGRAPRGNEQFF.